This T cell receptor beta chain is from a study of blood T cell repertoires in COVID-19. Study processing details: Counts of nucleated cells, estimated from reference gene primer amplification, were obtained. Assay used: immunoSEQ multiplex PCR; TCRdb lists only in-frame clones, some missing. V and J calls and clone size are as listed in that table; D and trimming were resolved from the DNA. Seen here are about 200,000 clones, about 85% observed once, and the top ten hold 15% to 20%. Participants were aged about 18 to 90 years, lived in roughly 23 US areas, and enrolled virtually. Two negative PCRs, clearance, or symptom resolution characterized the recovered Cohort 3 donors. The receptor's source is a middle-aged man who had recovered from COVID-19. Material for sequencing was PBMCs or T cells enriched from blood (not recorded which).

CDR3 nucleotide sequence: TGTGCCAGCAGCCTACGGGCGGGAGGATGCACAGATACGCAGTATTTT. It codes for CASSLRAGGCTDTQYF. The chain carries TRBV21-1 and TRBJ2-3; the DNA was not used to check the table's D call, TRBD2. TRBV21-1 is assigned pseudogene status. CDR3 size: 16 residues.